This T cell receptor (beta chain) was obtained from a study of T-cell memory formation after mild COVID-19. Notes on the study in general: Researchers found some responding clones in pre-infection memory, a sign that cross-reactive memory joined. Mainly CM and EM harbored the contracting CD4+ clones; mainly EMRA harbored the CD8+ ones. Clones contracting over day 15 to 85 were CD4/CD8 balanced, with later expanders leaning CD4+.

Regarding this clonotype: Its antigen remains unidentified.

The CDR3 is made up of 12 amino acids. Looked up from germline, CDR1 is SNHLY and CDR2 is FYNNEI. With 8 bases removed from V and 10 bases from J, the gap between germline ends came to 14 bases. Amplification by 5'RACE using constant-segment primers produced TCR alpha and TCR beta cDNA libraries that carried sample barcodes and UMIs. TCRdb reprocessed the 5' RACE reads via MiXCR and lists one record per CDR3 protein. The repertoire has about 340,000 distinct CDR3 sequences, about 20% of them found once; the top ten carry around 23%. The chain carries TRBV2 and TRBJ1-4, with D unclear. The TCR was taken from a man aged 18 to 30 who had mild COVID-19 (a few samples of this study predate the infection). Cell type and time point are not known. Sequencing input: PBMCs or a T cell subset sorted from them (not recorded which). CDR3 loop: CASRGEVGKLFF. The CDR3 DNA follows: TGTGCCAGCCGAGGTGAGGTCGGAAAACTGTTTTTT.